This record concerns one T cell receptor beta chain sequence. The source of the sample is a study of identical twins. Template switching introduced a universal primer site, and the cDNA bore unique molecular identifiers. TCRdb recomputed calls from the 5' RACE reads with MiXCR, one row per CDR3 protein. This sample has 650,000 to 750,000 distinct CDR3 sequences, with 21% found just once. V lost 3 bases and J lost 5, with 11 bases in between. The CDR3 length is 14 residues. These data also formed part of another study, on T cells expressing NK-cell markers. From that second work: Sequenced donors, eight in total, included seven who were HCMV-seropositive and one who was seronegative. Several experiments added an anti-gamma-delta TCR antibody to sort only alpha-beta TCR T cells.

Sequenced: PBMCs. This chain uses TRBV12-3 or TRBV12-4 with TRBJ1-5; D not certain. This TCR came from a woman under 30 in good health. CDR3 amino acids: CASSFGRVYQPQHF. The DNA for the CDR3 is TGTGCCAGCAGTTTCGGTAGGGTTTATCAGCCCCAGCATTTT.